The rows below give T cell receptor beta chains drawn from one sample of a study of blood T cell repertoires in COVID-19. Assay: immunoSEQ multiplex PCR; the TCRdb copy retains only in-frame clones and omits some. The sample lists approximately 210,000 clones, 65% to 90% occurring once. The sequenced sample was PBMCs or T cells enriched from blood (not recorded which). These receptor sequences come from a woman aged 45 to 65 with acute COVID-19. Each CDR3 is given with its conserved first and last residue. Each record gives: CDR3 DNA, CDR3 protein, D gene, J gene, clone size, V gene, CDR3 length. D genes are given only for firm matches. Rows may omit the clone size; those that give it use once, few, many or a size class.

DNA: TGTGCCACCCTGGACAGAACATTCTCTGGAAACACCATATATTTT; CDR3: CATLDRTFSGNTIYF; D: -; J: TRBJ1-3; size: -; V: TRBV19; length: 15
DNA: TGTGCCAGCTCACGTCAAAATAGGGGTTGGGGCTCCCAAGAGACCCAGTACTTC; CDR3: CASSRQNRGWGSQETQYF; D: -; J: TRBJ2-5; size: -; V: TRBV18; length: 18
DNA: TGTGCCAGCAGCTTCGCCGGGACTAGTCCCACAGATACGCAGTATTTT; CDR3: CASSFAGTSPTDTQYF; D: TRBD2; J: TRBJ2-3; size: -; V: TRBV13; length: 16
DNA: TGTGCCAGTAGTAACCCGGGAGGGGAAAATATAGGCAATCAGCCCCAGCATTTT; CDR3: CASSNPGGENIGNQPQHF; D: -; J: TRBJ1-5; size: -; V: TRBV19; length: 18
DNA: TGTGCCAGCAGTTTATCCCCACAGGGCTCCCTCGTGAGCTACACCTTC; CDR3: CASSLSPQGSLVSYTF; D: -; J: TRBJ1-2; size: -; V: TRBV28; length: 16
DNA: TGTGCCAGCAGTTTATCAGGCAGGGTGGATTCACCCCTCCACTTT; CDR3: CASSLSGRVDSPLHF; D: -; J: TRBJ1-6; size: -; V: TRBV27; length: 15
DNA: TGCAGTGCTATTGACTCTTCTCCCTACGAGCAGTACTTC; CDR3: CSAIDSSPYEQYF; D: -; J: TRBJ2-7; size: -; V: TRBV20-1; length: 13
DNA: TGTGCCATCAGCGGACTAGCGACCTACGAGCAGTACTTC; CDR3: CAISGLATYEQYF; D: TRBD2; J: TRBJ2-7; size: -; V: TRBV10-3; length: 13
DNA: TGCAGCGATGAGCCCAGCGCAGATACGCAGTATTTT; CDR3: CSDEPSADTQYF; D: -; J: TRBJ2-3; size: -; V: TRBV29-1; length: 12
DNA: TGTGCCAGCAGCGTAGGAGAGAGCGGGGGGTTCCAAGAGACCCAGTACTTC; CDR3: CASSVGESGGFQETQYF; D: TRBD2; J: TRBJ2-5; size: -; V: TRBV9; length: 17
DNA: TGTGCCAGCAGCCCGACCGGGACAGGGAGAATCGAGCAGTACTTC; CDR3: CASSPTGTGRIEQYF; D: TRBD1; J: TRBJ2-7; size: few; V: TRBV28; length: 15
DNA: TGTGCCAGTAGTATCTGGGGGGGTACAGATACGCAGTATTTT; CDR3: CASSIWGGTDTQYF; D: TRBD2; J: TRBJ2-3; size: -; V: TRBV19; length: 14
DNA: TGTGCCATCAGTGGGCGGACATCTGGCTACGAGCAGTACTTC; CDR3: CAISGRTSGYEQYF; D: -; J: TRBJ2-7; size: -; V: TRBV10-3; length: 14
DNA: TGTGCCAGCAGCCCAGTCAGGGGACTGAACACTGAAGCTTTCTTT; CDR3: CASSPVRGLNTEAFF; D: -; J: TRBJ1-1; size: -; V: TRBV9; length: 15
DNA: TGTGCCAGCAGTTTCGCAGGGGTGTCGGGGTACAATGAGCAGTTCTTC; CDR3: CASSFAGVSGYNEQFF; D: -; J: TRBJ2-1; size: -; V: TRBV6-2/TRBV6-3; length: 16
DNA: TGTGCCAGTAGTACGACAGGGTTAAACATTCAGTACTTC; CDR3: CASSTTGLNIQYF; D: TRBD1; J: TRBJ2-4; size: -; V: TRBV19; length: 13
DNA: TGCGCCAGCAGCCAAGATCGTATAACACCCCTCCACTTT; CDR3: CASSQDRITPLHF; D: -; J: TRBJ1-6; size: once; V: TRBV4-3; length: 13
DNA: TGTGCCAGCAGCCCAGACCCGACAGGAATGAACACTGAAGCTTTCTTT; CDR3: CASSPDPTGMNTEAFF; D: -; J: TRBJ1-1; size: once; V: TRBV9; length: 16
DNA: TGTGCCACCAGTGATTGGGGGGCAGGGGGGAATACGCAGTATTTT; CDR3: CATSDWGAGGNTQYF; D: -; J: TRBJ2-3; size: -; V: TRBV24-1; length: 15
DNA: TGTGCCATCAGGGAGGGCGGGAGCGGGACAGATACGCAGTATTTT; CDR3: CAIREGGSGTDTQYF; D: TRBD2; J: TRBJ2-3; size: few; V: TRBV10-3; length: 15
DNA: TGCAGTGCTAGTGGTAGGGGGCGCCTCGACTATGGCTACACCTTC; CDR3: CSASGRGRLDYGYTF; D: TRBD1; J: TRBJ1-2; size: -; V: TRBV20-1; length: 15
DNA: TGTGCCCCAACCCCCGGGAAAACTGAAGCTTTCTTT; CDR3: CAPTPGKTEAFF; D: -; J: TRBJ1-1; size: -; V: TRBV5-6; length: 12
DNA: TGTGCCAGCCACTCCCCGGGACAGCCAGTCACTGAAGCTTTCTTT; CDR3: CASHSPGQPVTEAFF; D: TRBD1; J: TRBJ1-1; size: -; V: TRBV28; length: 15
DNA: TGTGCCAGCAGCTGGCGGACTTCAGCCGCGCCCTACGAGCAGTACTTC; CDR3: CASSWRTSAAPYEQYF; D: -; J: TRBJ2-7; size: -; V: TRBV5-6; length: 16
DNA: TGTGCCAGCAGCTTATTGGGGACAGTCTCCTATAATTCACCCCTCCACTTT; CDR3: CASSLLGTVSYNSPLHF; D: TRBD1; J: TRBJ1-6; size: -; V: TRBV7-8; length: 17
DNA: TGTGCCAGCAACACCCAGGGGTACGAAAAACTGTTTTTT; CDR3: CASNTQGYEKLFF; D: -; J: TRBJ1-4; size: few; V: TRBV2; length: 13
DNA: TGTGCCAGCAGTTTGGCCAGGACTAACACCGGGGAGCTGTTTTTT; CDR3: CASSLARTNTGELFF; D: -; J: TRBJ2-2; size: -; V: TRBV28; length: 15
DNA: TGTGCCAGTAGTTTTCGGCAGGGAAATAATTCACCCCTCCACTTT; CDR3: CASSFRQGNNSPLHF; D: -; J: TRBJ1-6; size: once; V: TRBV19; length: 15
DNA: TGTGCCAGCAGCACCCCGGGACTAGCGGGAGCTCCTGATACGCAGTATTTT; CDR3: CASSTPGLAGAPDTQYF; D: -; J: TRBJ2-3; size: -; V: TRBV21-1; length: 17
DNA: TGTGCCAGCAGTTACGAAGAGACCAGGGGCTATGGCTACACCTTC; CDR3: CASSYEETRGYGYTF; D: -; J: TRBJ1-2; size: -; V: TRBV9; length: 15
DNA: TGTGCCAGCAGGAGGGCTAGCAGCACAGATACGCAGTATTTT; CDR3: CASRRASSTDTQYF; D: -; J: TRBJ2-3; size: -; V: TRBV3-1/TRBV3-2; length: 14
DNA: TGTGCCAGCAGCTTTGACCGACAGGGAAATTCACCCCTCCACTTT; CDR3: CASSFDRQGNSPLHF; D: TRBD1; J: TRBJ1-6; size: -; V: TRBV6-5; length: 15
DNA: TGTGCCAGCAGCTCCTCAGACCTACGTGGAGGGTTCTTC; CDR3: CASSSSDLRGGFF; D: -; J: TRBJ2-1; size: -; V: TRBV7-9; length: 13
DNA: TGTGCCAGCAGGGCTACAGGGACGGGCAAAAACATTCAGTACTTC; CDR3: CASRATGTGKNIQYF; D: -; J: TRBJ2-4; size: -; V: TRBV6-5; length: 15
DNA: TGTGCCAGCAGCTTGACACACCTCAATCAGCCCCAGCATTTT; CDR3: CASSLTHLNQPQHF; D: -; J: TRBJ1-5; size: -; V: TRBV5-6; length: 14
DNA: TGTGCCATCCCGGGGGGGCACCCTCCCGAACCGAACACCGGGGAGCTGTTTTTT; CDR3: CAIPGGHPPEPNTGELFF; D: TRBD2; J: TRBJ2-2; size: few; V: TRBV10-3; length: 18
DNA: TGTGCCAGCAGTGGCCCCGGGACACTAGTTCTTTATGGCTACACCTTC; CDR3: CASSGPGTLVLYGYTF; D: -; J: TRBJ1-2; size: -; V: TRBV2; length: 16
DNA: TGCGCCAGCAGCCAACTGACTAGCGGGGGAAATGAGCAGTTCTTC; CDR3: CASSQLTSGGNEQFF; D: TRBD2; J: TRBJ2-1; size: many; V: TRBV4-1; length: 15
DNA: TGTGCCACCAAGGGGGTCGATAATTCACCCCTCCACTTT; CDR3: CATKGVDNSPLHF; D: -; J: TRBJ1-6; size: few; V: TRBV28; length: 13
DNA: TGTGCCAGTACCGGACAGGGATTAATGCAAGGGTATGGCTACACCTTC; CDR3: CASTGQGLMQGYGYTF; D: TRBD1; J: TRBJ1-2; size: once; V: TRBV19; length: 16
DNA: TGTGCCAGCAGCGCGAGTGGCGGCAGCTCCTACGAGCAGTACTTC; CDR3: CASSASGGSSYEQYF; D: -; J: TRBJ2-7; size: -; V: TRBV11-2; length: 15
DNA: TGTGCCAGCAGGCCCGACAGGGGGCGACTTGAAGCTTTCTTT; CDR3: CASRPDRGRLEAFF; D: TRBD1; J: TRBJ1-1; size: -; V: TRBV28; length: 14
DNA: TGCGCCAGCAGAGAACCGACAGGGGGTTACGTCTACGAGCAGTACTTC; CDR3: CASREPTGGYVYEQYF; D: TRBD1; J: TRBJ2-7; size: -; V: TRBV5-1; length: 16
DNA: TGTGCCAGCAGCCAACAGAAGAACACTGAAGCTTTCTTT; CDR3: CASSQQKNTEAFF; D: -; J: TRBJ1-1; size: -; V: TRBV3-1/TRBV3-2; length: 13
DNA: TGCGCCAGCAGCTTCGTCTTTGGGACAACCACAGATACGCAGTATTTT; CDR3: CASSFVFGTTTDTQYF; D: -; J: TRBJ2-3; size: -; V: TRBV4-1; length: 16
DNA: TGCGCCAGCAGCTCGACAGGAATCTACGAGCAGTACTTC; CDR3: CASSSTGIYEQYF; D: -; J: TRBJ2-7; size: -; V: TRBV5-1; length: 13
DNA: TGTGCCAGCAGCCAAGAATGGCTAGCGGGAGCCACCGGGGAGCTGTTTTTT; CDR3: CASSQEWLAGATGELFF; D: TRBD2; J: TRBJ2-2; size: -; V: TRBV3-1/TRBV3-2; length: 17
DNA: TGTGCCAGCAGCCAAGTTGAGGGTACACCCCTCCACTTT; CDR3: CASSQVEGTPLHF; D: -; J: TRBJ1-6; size: -; V: TRBV3-1/TRBV3-2; length: 13
DNA: TGCGCCAGCAGCCAAGATCTGGGGGCGGGCAATCAGCCCCAGCATTTT; CDR3: CASSQDLGAGNQPQHF; D: -; J: TRBJ1-5; size: -; V: TRBV4-3; length: 16
DNA: TGTGCCAGCAGACCCACCGGGGGCTACGAGCAGTACTTC; CDR3: CASRPTGGYEQYF; D: -; J: TRBJ2-7; size: once; V: TRBV7-9; length: 13
DNA: TGTGCCAGCAGCCAAGTCCCGCGGGGGGCTAGCACAGATACGCAGTATTTT; CDR3: CASSQVPRGASTDTQYF; D: TRBD2; J: TRBJ2-3; size: few; V: TRBV14; length: 17
DNA: TGTGCCAGCAGTTTAATGGCGGACTCAAGCAATCAGCCCCAGCATTTT; CDR3: CASSLMADSSNQPQHF; D: -; J: TRBJ1-5; size: -; V: TRBV28; length: 16
DNA: TGTGCCAGCAGGGGACAGGGTACCTACGAGCAGTACTTC; CDR3: CASRGQGTYEQYF; D: TRBD1; J: TRBJ2-7; size: few; V: TRBV28; length: 13
DNA: TGCGCCAGCAGCCAAGTGGTGGCGGGAGGGCTCAACGAGCAGTACTTC; CDR3: CASSQVVAGGLNEQYF; D: TRBD2; J: TRBJ2-7; size: -; V: TRBV4-3; length: 16
DNA: TGCGCCAGCAGCCCGGACAGGGGCTACGAGCAGTACTTC; CDR3: CASSPDRGYEQYF; D: TRBD1; J: TRBJ2-7; size: once; V: TRBV10-2; length: 13
DNA: TGTGCCAGCAGCTTGGTTGATTATAGCTCCTACAATGAGCAGTTCTTC; CDR3: CASSLVDYSSYNEQFF; D: -; J: TRBJ2-1; size: -; V: TRBV5-4; length: 16
DNA: TGTGCCAGCAAGAGCGAGAACAATGAGCAGTTCTTC; CDR3: CASKSENNEQFF; D: -; J: TRBJ2-1; size: -; V: TRBV2; length: 12